This TCR beta chain appears in the sequencing data of a study of cytomegalovirus exposure and HLA in healthy donors. Researchers ran the PCR with 60 Vbeta and 13 Jbeta primers. This table comes from immunoSEQ multiplex PCR, and its TCRdb copy is limited to in-frame clones, with some not included. The table lists roughly 84,000 clones. Note on this clone: Its antigen is not identified.

Study-wide points: TCR beta V- and J-gene trimming was later associated with a missense DCLRE1C variant. Later on, an analysis tied 15,000 to 20,000 TCR beta sequences to HLA alleles at 0.05 false discovery rate. Cytomegalovirus-associated TCR beta chains were listed, numbering 164.

The junction had 5 bases not matched to a gene; V was cut back by 3 bases and J by 8 bases. CDR1 is SGHTA, CDR2 FQGTGA, per germline. CDR3 length: 13 amino acids. Sequenced: PBMCs. The J gene is TRBJ1-2, the V gene TRBV7-3, with 8 bases lining up with TRBD1. The sequence was obtained from a man between 45 and 60 years old in good health and CMV-seronegative. CDR3 residues: CASSFLTGEGYTF. CDR3 sequence (DNA): TGTGCCAGCAGCTTCCTGACAGGGGAAGGCTACACCTTC.